This TCR beta chain derives from a study of vaccination and CD4 T cells after COVID-19. Overall study: Post-COVID sampling occurred a median around 100 days after diagnosis (range 35 to 161).

Oncomine TCR Beta short-read sequencing was applied to DNA from cultured CD4+ T cells. TCRdb reprocessed the PCR reads with MiXCR, giving one entry per CDR3 protein. The sample has more than 4,000 distinct CDR3 sequences; about 19% are singletons. The CDR3 length is 13 residues. The ends lost 11 bases at V and 7 bases at J; junction bases unmatched: 13. Germline values: CDR1 SGHAT, CDR2 FQDESV (reference sequence). There are a few counts of this clonotype. Its antigen is as yet unknown. As to treatment: roughly 11-day PBMC culture with coronavirus spike peptide pools or control peptides (ViraFEST assay). Peptide-pool expansion of antigen-specific T cells preceded TCR sequencing in ViraFEST.

The TCR was taken from a human donor who had recovered from COVID-19. The chain has TRBV11-1 and TRBJ2-5; 7 bases match TRBD2. Specimen: CD4+ T cells from blood, cultured in vitro. DNA of the CDR3: TGTGCCTCCGTAGCGGGCAGGGTGGGGACCCAGTACTTC. The encoded protein is CASVAGRVGTQYF.